What follows are 17 T cell receptor beta chains derived from one specimen sequenced in a study of shared clonotypes between healthy human individuals. Assay: immunoSEQ multiplex PCR; the TCRdb copy retains only in-frame clones and omits some. The data contain some 2.3 million clones, 90% to 95% of them singletons. Sequenced input: naive CD4+ T cells from PBMCs. Indicated subset: CD45RA+ positively selected. The receptors shown here come from a young man in good health. Some clones in this sample may be carry-over from other donors' samples.

This clone is a singleton in its sample. DNA for the CDR3: TGTGCCAGCAGGCAGGGGACTAGCGGGAGACTGGATACGCAGTATTTT. It codes for CASRQGTSGRLDTQYF. V usage is TRBV2 and J usage is TRBJ2-3, with 14 bases fitting TRBD2. Losses at the gene ends were 6 bases for V and 6 bases for J; bases not matched to a gene: 8. CDR3 length: 16 residues. Germline V gene data show CDR1 as SNHLY and CDR2 as FYNNEI.

The chain is built from TRBV2 and TRBJ2-7; TRBD1 aligns across 8 bases. Per the germline V gene, CDR1 is SNHLY and CDR2 is FYNNEI. The trim removed 6 bases at V and 0 bases at J, leaving 4 bases unmatched. The CDR3 totals 14 residues. The CDR3 DNA follows: TGTGCCAGCAGAGGAGACAGGGGCTCCTACGAGCAGTACTTC. Protein sequence: CASRGDRGSYEQYF.

The rearrangement links TRBV28 to TRBJ2-5; D might be TRBD1 (6 bases). Germline CDR1 is MDHEN and CDR2 is SYDVKM. Trimming removed 7 bases from V and 7 bases from J, with 22 bases in between. The CDR3 totals 15 residues. CDR3 sequence: CASTQPGHRAGTQYF. CDR3 bases: TGTGCCAGCACCCAACCGGGACACCGCGCAGGGACCCAGTACTTC.

V gene TRBV15 combines with J gene TRBJ2-5; a possible D gene is TRBD2 (6 bases). The ends were cut back, 5 bases at V and 2 bases at J, with 15 bases in the middle. CDR1 is LNHNV, CDR2 YYDKDF, per germline (reference sequence). CDR3 length equals 15 residues. CDR3 sequence reads: CATSLETREQETQYF. The CDR3 DNA reads TGTGCCACCAGCTTAGAGACACGGGAGCAAGAGACCCAGTACTTC.

This sequence joins TRBV15 and TRBJ2-2; 8 bases fit TRBD2. CDR3 length equals 21 residues. Germline CDR1 and CDR2: LNHNV and YYDKDF (reference sequence). V was clipped by 1 base and J by 2 bases; unmatched bases: 18. This CDR3 is CATSRVLRGGAGEANTGELFF. Here the CDR3 DNA reads TGTGCCACCAGCAGAGTCCTTCGGGGGGGCGCGGGCGAGGCCAACACCGGGGAGCTGTTTTTT.

Notes on this clone: A junction boundary mismatches the germline segment, possibly from a read error. The chain combines TRBV18 with TRBJ2-1; 11 bases align to TRBD1. The germline V gene encodes CDR1 KGHSH and CDR2 LQKENI. CDR3 size: 15 residues. The CDR3 region has the DNA TGTGCCAGCTCGCCACCGGGACAGGGGGTCAATGAGCAGTTCTTC. This encodes CASSPPGQGVNEQFF. Filled out from reference TRBV18 and TRBJ2-1, the complete variable domain reads NAGVMQNPRHLVRRRGQEARLRCSPMKGHSHVYWYRQLPEEGLKFMVYLQKENIIDESGMPKERFSAEFPKEGPSILRIQQVVRGDSAAYFCASSPPGQGVNEQFFGPGTRLTVL.

The chain is built from TRBV18 and TRBJ1-1, with 9 positions matching TRBD1. This CDR3 comprises 13 residues. J lost 6 bases, V lost 8 bases, and 7 bases had no gene match. CDR1 and CDR2 (germline): KGHSH, LQKENI. The CDR3 sequence is CASTKDRGAEAFF. The CDR3 DNA reads as TGTGCCAGCACAAAGGACAGGGGCGCTGAAGCTTTCTTT.

The V gene is TRBV18, the J gene TRBJ1-1; D gene uncertain. The germline V and J ends were trimmed by 6 bases and 4 bases, with 9 bases remaining between them. The CDR3 sequence is 12 residues long. Germline CDR1 is KGHSH and CDR2 is LQKENI. The CDR3 DNA is TGTGCCAGCTCCCCCTGGGCCACTGAAGCTTTCTTT. This codes for CASSPWATEAFF.

The CDR3 reads CASTIGQVVTDTQYF. In nucleotides, the CDR3 is TGCGCCAGCACCATAGGACAGGTGGTCACAGATACGCAGTATTTT. The rearrangement links TRBV5-1 to TRBJ2-3, with 7 bases matching TRBD1. After removal of 6 bases from V and 2 bases from J, the junction contained 9 bases not matched to a gene. The CDR3 totals 15 residues. CDR1 and CDR2 (germline): SGHRS, YFSETQ.

This clone was found once. The chain links TRBV7-3 to TRBJ2-6, with D uncertain. V was pared by 2 bases and J by 0 bases, with 5 bases between. Germline V lookup: CDR1 SGHTA, CDR2 FQGTGA. This CDR3 is 15 amino acids long. The CDR3 DNA is TGTGCCAGCAGCTTACAGAGCTCTGGGGCCAACGTCCTGACTTTC. Protein: CASSLQSSGANVLTF.

The V gene is TRBV28, the J gene TRBJ2-7; D is possibly TRBD1 (5 bases). Trimming stripped 6 bases from V and 3 bases from J, with 12 bases between. Germline CDR1 and CDR2: MDHEN and SYDVKM. This CDR3 is 13 amino acids long. The CDR3 loop is CASRFPRGYEQYF. Here the CDR3 DNA reads TGTGCCAGCAGGTTCCCTAGGGGCTACGAGCAGTACTTC.

V and J are TRBV27 and TRBJ1-2; the D gene is possibly TRBD1 (5 bases). V lost 4 bases, J lost 8 bases, and 14 bases lay in between. Germline lookup yields CDR1 MNHEY and CDR2 SMNVEV (reference sequence). The CDR3 runs 13 residues. The CDR3 region is CASSSRAWGGYTF. Here the CDR3 DNA reads TGTGCCAGCAGTTCCCGGGCGTGGGGGGGCTACACCTTC.

The J gene is TRBJ2-1, the V gene TRBV10-3; 8 bases map to TRBD2. From germline, CDR1 is ENHRY and CDR2 SYGVKD. J lost 9 bases, V lost 0 bases, and 13 bases had no gene match. This CDR3 has 17 residues. The CDR3, as DNA: TGTGCCATCAGTGAGTCGAAGGGTAGTAGCGGGGCCGGTGAGCAGTTCTTC. This gives the protein CAISESKGSSGAGEQFF.

The chain couples TRBV7-9 to TRBJ1-6, with 9 bases that match TRBD1. Germline assignment: CDR1 SEHNR and CDR2 FQNEAQ (reference sequence). The CDR3 is made up of 15 amino acids. V lost 5 bases and J lost 8; bases outside the gene matches: 7. The CDR3 region is CASSHARTGDSPLHF. The CDR3 region has the DNA TGTGCCAGCAGCCACGCCAGGACAGGGGATTCACCCCTCCACTTT.

With regard to this clone: This same CDR3 is encoded by further DNA sequences in the sample. The V call is TRBV9, the J call TRBJ2-2, with 10 bases lining up with TRBD1. CDR1 and CDR2 from the germline V gene are SGDLS and YYNGEE. The CDR3 runs 16 residues. V lost 0 bases to trimming and J lost 2 bases; unmatched junction nucleotides: 1. CDR3 nucleotide sequence: TGTGCCAGCAGCGTAGGACAGGGGGCTAACACCGGGGAGCTGTTTTTT. This sequence encodes CASSVGQGANTGELFF.

This chain connects TRBV28 to TRBJ1-5, with a possible D match to TRBD1 (5 bases). This CDR3 is 14 amino acids long. V was pared by 7 bases and J by 4 bases, with 14 bases between. Germline assignment: CDR1 MDHEN and CDR2 SYDVKM. CDR3 protein: CASKAGTVNQPQHF. In nucleotides, the CDR3 is TGTGCCAGCAAAGCAGGGACCGTTAATCAGCCCCAGCATTTT.

V is TRBV7-3 and J is TRBJ2-3; a possible D gene is TRBD2 (6 bases). Per germline, CDR1 SGHTA and CDR2 FQGTGA. The CDR3 extends over 14 amino acids. V was shortened by 2 bases and J by 5 bases, with 11 bases between the two germline ends. In DNA form, the CDR3 reads TGTGCCAGCAGCTTAGATGGGGGGAAAGATACGCAGTATTTT. Its translation: CASSLDGGKDTQYF.